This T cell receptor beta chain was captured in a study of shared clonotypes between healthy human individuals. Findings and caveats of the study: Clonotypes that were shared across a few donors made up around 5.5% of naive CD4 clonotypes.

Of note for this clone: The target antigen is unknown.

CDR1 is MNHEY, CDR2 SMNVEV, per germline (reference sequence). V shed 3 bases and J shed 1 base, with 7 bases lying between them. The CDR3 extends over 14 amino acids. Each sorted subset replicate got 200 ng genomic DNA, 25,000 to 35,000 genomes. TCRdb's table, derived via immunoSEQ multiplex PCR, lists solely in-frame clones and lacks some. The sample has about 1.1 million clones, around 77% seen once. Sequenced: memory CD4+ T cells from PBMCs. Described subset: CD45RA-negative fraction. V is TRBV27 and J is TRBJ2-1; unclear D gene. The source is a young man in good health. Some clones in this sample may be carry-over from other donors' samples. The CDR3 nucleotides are TGTGCCAGCAGTTTTAGACGGTCCTACAATGAGCAGTTCTTC. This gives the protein CASSFRRSYNEQFF.